The 27 T cell receptor beta chains listed next were all sequenced from one sample in a study of blood T cell repertoires in COVID-19. Data came from immunoSEQ multiplex PCR; TCRdb stores just in-frame clones and leaves some out. The table records roughly 97,000 clones, roughly nine tenths of them present only once. Material for sequencing was peripheral blood. The receptor set was obtained from a man aged 55 to 69 with acute or convalescent COVID-19.

This chain links TRBV7-9 with TRBJ1-2; TRBD1 matches at 7 bases. J was trimmed by 3 bases and V by 5 bases; bases with no gene match: 9. Per the germline V gene, CDR1 is SEHNR and CDR2 is FQNEAQ (reference sequence). The CDR3 loop spans 15 amino acids. The CDR3 protein is CASSREGAGDYGYTF. CDR3 nucleotide sequence: TGTGCCAGCAGCCGAGAGGGGGCCGGGGACTATGGCTACACCTTC. The full variable domain, completed using reference TRBV7-9 and TRBJ1-2, is DTGVSQNPRHKITKRGQNVTFRCDPISEHNRLYWYRQTLGQGPEFLTYFQNEAQLEKSRLLSDRFSAERPKGSFSTLEIQRTEQGDSAMYLCASSREGAGDYGYTFGSGTRLTVV.

V usage is TRBV7-9 and J usage is TRBJ2-5, with 8 bases lining up with TRBD2. The CDR3 contains 15 residues. Germline V gene lookup returns CDR1 SEHNR and CDR2 FQNEAQ (reference sequence). V was pared by 5 bases and J by 1 base, with 6 bases of the junction left unmatched. The CDR3 sequence: CASSRSGGFQETQYF. CDR3 bases: TGTGCCAGCAGCCGGAGCGGGGGATTCCAAGAGACCCAGTACTTC.

The chain carries TRBV27 and TRBJ2-1, with 11 bases matching TRBD2. The V gene's germline CDR1 is MNHEY and CDR2 SMNVEV (reference sequence). V dropped 5 bases and J dropped 4; count of bases not matched to a gene: 7. CDR3 length equals 16 residues. CDR3 in amino acids: CASSTPTSGGYNEQFF. CDR3 DNA: TGTGCCAGCAGTACACCAACTAGCGGGGGATACAATGAGCAGTTCTTC.

This rearrangement joins TRBV6-5 to TRBJ1-4; D remains ambiguous. The CDR3 sequence is 15 residues long. Per the germline V gene, CDR1 is MNHEY and CDR2 is SVGAGI. V gave up 2 bases and J gave up 0 bases, with 7 bases separating them. The CDR3 region has the DNA TGTGCCAGCAGTTACCAGGCCACAACTAATGAAAAACTGTTTTTT. Its protein is CASSYQATTNEKLFF.

The CDR3 loop is CASSYSPGQGIDGYTF. The CDR3 DNA is TGTGCCAGCAGTTACTCGCCGGGACAGGGTATTGATGGCTACACCTTC. This chain joins TRBV6-5 and TRBJ1-2, with 9 bases aligning to TRBD1. Per germline, CDR1 MNHEY and CDR2 SVGAGI. Trimming removed 0 bases from V and 6 bases from J; junction bases left unmatched: 8. The length of the CDR3 is 16 residues.

The chain couples TRBV20-1 to TRBJ1-1; D not certain. CDR3 length: 14 amino acids. V was cut by 3 bases and J by 5 bases, with 16 bases left in between. The germline V gene has CDR1 DFQATT and CDR2 SNEGSKA (reference sequence). The CDR3 loop is CSASHGLKRTEAFF. Written as DNA, the CDR3 is TGCAGTGCTAGTCATGGACTGAAGCGGACTGAAGCTTTCTTT.

V usage is TRBV9 and J usage is TRBJ2-3; a weak D match, TRBD1 (5 bases). Trimming took 0 bases from V and 2 from J, leaving 13 bases between them. The CDR3 sequence is 16 residues long. Germline CDR1 and CDR2: SGDLS and YYNGEE. CDR3 sequence: CASSVGTKTYTDTQYF. In nucleotides, the CDR3 is TGTGCCAGCAGCGTAGGGACAAAAACTTACACAGATACGCAGTATTTT. Based on the CDR3 plus reference TRBV9 and TRBJ2-3, the full variable domain is DSGVTQTPKHLITATGQRVTLRCSPRSGDLSVYWYQQSLDQGLQFLIQYYNGEERAKGNILERFSAQQFPDLHSELNLSSLELGDSALYFCASSVGTKTYTDTQYFGPGTRLTVL.

The rearrangement links TRBV5-1 to TRBJ2-6; D ambiguous. Germline lookup yields CDR1 SGHRS and CDR2 YFSETQ. This CDR3 has 16 amino acids. Trimming stripped 0 bases from V and 2 bases from J, with 9 bases between. The CDR3 sequence: CASSLVSGAGANVLTF. Written as DNA, the CDR3 is TGCGCCAGCAGCTTGGTTTCGGGTGCTGGGGCCAACGTCCTGACTTTC.

The rearrangement uses TRBV2 and TRBJ2-7, with 9 bases that match TRBD2. The J segment lost 2 bases and the V segment lost 6 bases, leaving 8 bases of the junction unmatched. The CDR3 totals 15 residues. Germline V gene lookup returns CDR1 SNHLY and CDR2 FYNNEI. As DNA, the CDR3 is TGTGCCAGCAGGAAAGTATCTAGCGGGGCCTACGAGCAGTACGTC. This gives the protein CASRKVSSGAYEQYV.

V is TRBV27 and J is TRBJ1-2; 9 nucleotides match TRBD1. Germline CDR1 MNHEY, CDR2 SMNVEV (reference sequence). The CDR3 sequence is 14 residues long. V was clipped by 6 bases and J by 3 bases; unmatched bases: 5. CDR3 coding DNA: TGTGCCAGCAGGTCGGACAGGGGCGACTATGGCTACACCTTC. Translated, it gives CASRSDRGDYGYTF.

V usage is TRBV4-1 and J usage is TRBJ1-5, with D uncertain. V was trimmed by 0 bases and J by 5 bases, leaving 8 bases between them. The CDR3 is made up of 14 amino acids. The V gene's germline CDR1 is MGHRA and CDR2 YSYEKL. CDR3 protein: CASSQDEGYQPQHF. In nucleotides, the CDR3 is TGCGCCAGCAGCCAAGATGAGGGTTATCAGCCCCAGCATTTT.

The chain has TRBV30 and TRBJ2-3; 7 bases fit TRBD2. From germline, CDR1 is GTSNPN and CDR2 SVGIG (reference sequence). The junction had 10 bases not matched to a gene; V was cut back by 6 bases and J by 4 bases. The CDR3 sequence is 14 residues long. The CDR3 DNA reads TGTGCCTGCCAGAGCGGGGCGATAGCAGATACGCAGTATTTT. Amino acids: CACQSGAIADTQYF.

The genes are TRBV18 and TRBJ2-5; TRBD1 agrees at 8 bases. Germline CDR1 KGHSH, CDR2 LQKENI. After removal of 2 bases from V and 5 bases from J, the junction contained 10 bases not matched to a gene. There are 16 residues in the CDR3. The CDR3 here is CASSPLGTGGEETQYF. The CDR3 nucleotides are TGTGCCAGCTCACCATTGGGGACAGGTGGAGAGGAGACCCAGTACTTC.

The sample holds a few counts of this clone. V gene TRBV3-1 (or the pseudogene TRBV3-2) combines with J gene TRBJ1-3; D is unclear. The germline gives CDR1 LGHDT, CDR2 YNNKEL (reference sequence). The V end was cut by 4 bases, the J end by 8 bases, with 12 bases between. This CDR3 comprises 13 residues. The CDR3 region has the DNA TGTGCCAGCAGCCCGTCATACCGGGACACCATATATTTT. Protein sequence: CASSPSYRDTIYF.

The count of this clone is one. V usage is TRBV27 and J usage is TRBJ1-2; D gene ambiguous. V was pared by 0 bases and J by 3 bases, with 8 bases between. Germline loops: CDR1 MNHEY, CDR2 SMNVEV (reference sequence). The CDR3 extends over 14 amino acids. The CDR3 region has the DNA TGTGCCAGCAGTTTATCGTCCCCGTACTATGGCTACACCTTC. This sequence encodes CASSLSSPYYGYTF.

The chain has TRBV14 and TRBJ1-3, with D perhaps TRBD1 (5 bases). CDR3 length: 17 residues. The V end lost 1 base, the J end lost 0 bases, and 13 bases lay between the germline ends. Germline CDR1 SGHDN, CDR2 FVKESK. The CDR3 loop reads CASSQGRDPLSGNTIYF. In DNA, the CDR3 is TGTGCCAGCAGCCAAGGGCGGGACCCTCTCTCTGGAAACACCATATATTTT.

The genes are TRBV24-1 and TRBJ2-3; 8 positions agree with TRBD1. Germline CDR1 reads KGHDR; CDR2 reads SFDVKD. Trimming cost V 3 bases and J 2 bases; bases outside gene matches: 3. The length of the CDR3 is 15 residues. CDR3 residues: CATSDGQGNTDTQYF. Here the CDR3 DNA reads TGTGCCACCAGTGATGGACAGGGCAACACAGATACGCAGTATTTT.

The CDR3 DNA reads TGTGCCAGCAGCTCCCCGGGGAGGGTTGGAAACACCATATATTTT. This translates into CASSSPGRVGNTIYF. This chain connects TRBV7-9 to TRBJ1-3; D is unclear. V lost 4 bases to trimming and J lost 3 bases, with 13 bases between them. Germline CDR1 and CDR2: SEHNR and FQNEAQ (reference sequence). The CDR3 runs to 15 residues.

This chain uses TRBV18 with TRBJ1-1; D unresolved. The CDR3 has 15 amino acids. V lost 0 bases and J 3 bases, leaving 11 bases between the germline ends. Germline lookup yields CDR1 KGHSH and CDR2 LQKENI. CDR3 amino acids: CASSPPTRQDTEAFF. The CDR3 bases are TGTGCCAGCTCACCACCAACTCGCCAGGACACTGAAGCTTTCTTT.

The chain employs TRBV5-1 and TRBJ1-3; D may be TRBD1 (6 bases). V lost 5 bases and J 2 bases, leaving 14 bases between the germline ends. Germline CDR1 and CDR2: SGHRS and YFSETQ. There are 15 residues in the CDR3. The chain's CDR3 is CASRKAGDAGNTIYF. The CDR3 DNA follows: TGCGCCAGCAGAAAGGCAGGGGATGCTGGAAACACCATATATTTT. The full variable domain, rest sourced from reference TRBV5-1 and TRBJ1-3, is KAGVTQTPRYLIKTRGQQVTLSCSPISGHRSVSWYQQTPGQGLQFLFEYFSETQRNKGNFPGRFSGRQFSNSRSEMNVSTLELGDSALYLCASRKAGDAGNTIYFGEGSWLTVV.

The rearrangement uses TRBV7-9 and TRBJ2-1; 9 nucleotides agree with TRBD1. The CDR3 consists of 16 residues. Trimming cost V 1 base and J 8 bases; bases outside gene matches: 9. Germline V gene data show CDR1 as SEHNR and CDR2 as FQNEAQ (reference sequence). CDR3 sequence (DNA): TGTGCCAGCAGCTTAGGGGTGGGACAGGGTGAGGATGAGCAGTTCTTC. Amino acids: CASSLGVGQGEDEQFF.

This rearrangement joins TRBV5-8 to TRBJ1-1; D perhaps matches TRBD1 (5 bases). Germline CDR1 reads SGHTS; CDR2 reads YDEGEE. The V and J ends lost 4 bases and 1 base respectively, with 11 bases between them. This CDR3 has 14 amino acids. The CDR3: CASSEQVANTEAFF. The CDR3 coding sequence is TGTGCCAGCAGCGAACAGGTAGCGAACACTGAAGCTTTCTTT.

The V and J genes are TRBV5-1 and TRBJ1-1, with TRBD1 matching 7 bases. J was trimmed by 1 base and V by 3 bases; bases with no gene match: 3. The CDR3 spans 14 residues. Germline-derived CDR1 and CDR2 are SGHRS and YFSETQ. Here the CDR3 DNA reads TGCGCCAGCAGCTCGGGGACAGCGAACACTGAAGCTTTCTTT. Protein: CASSSGTANTEAFF.

The V gene is TRBV4-1, the J gene TRBJ2-5, with D possibly matching TRBD1 (6 bases). CDR1 and CDR2 (germline): MGHRA, YSYEKL. The V gene lost 0 bases and the J gene lost 5 bases, with 19 bases spanning the gap. CDR3 length: 17 residues. The CDR3, as DNA: TGCGCCAGCAGCCAAGAAGGGGGTAGGAACGATGAGGAGACCCAGTACTTC. Translated, it gives CASSQEGGRNDEETQYF.

The chain combines TRBV2 with TRBJ1-2; the match to TRBD1 covers 7 bases. V gave up 4 bases and J gave up 8 bases; unmatched junction bases: 7. From germline, CDR1 is SNHLY and CDR2 FYNNEI. The CDR3 extends over 13 amino acids. The CDR3 is CASSVKGGVGYTF. The CDR3 DNA reads TGTGCCAGCAGTGTTAAAGGGGGCGTCGGCTACACCTTC. Full variable domain (remainder filled in from reference TRBV2 and TRBJ1-2): EPEVTQTPSHQVTQMGQEVILRCVPISNHLYFYWYRQILGQKVEFLVSFYNNEISEKSEIFDDQFSVERPDGSNFTLKIRSTKLEDSAMYFCASSVKGGVGYTFGSGTRLTVV.

The V gene is TRBV29-1, the J gene TRBJ1-1; D gene uncertain. V lost 5 bases and J 6 bases, leaving 16 bases between the germline ends. CDR1 SQVTM and CDR2 ANQGSEA come from the germline V gene. The CDR3 is 13 amino acids. The CDR3 DNA reads as TGCAGCGTTATAAACATCGGGGTTCCTGAAGCTTTCTTT. Amino acid sequence: CSVINIGVPEAFF.

The chain joins TRBV27 to TRBJ1-1; TRBD1 is a possible D gene (5 bases). The CDR3 runs 13 residues. Germline CDR1 MNHEY, CDR2 SMNVEV (reference sequence). The germline V and J ends were trimmed by 6 bases and 0 bases, with 8 bases remaining between them. The CDR3 here is CASRRGVNTEAFF. The DNA of the CDR3 is TGTGCCAGCAGGCGGGGGGTGAACACTGAAGCTTTCTTT.